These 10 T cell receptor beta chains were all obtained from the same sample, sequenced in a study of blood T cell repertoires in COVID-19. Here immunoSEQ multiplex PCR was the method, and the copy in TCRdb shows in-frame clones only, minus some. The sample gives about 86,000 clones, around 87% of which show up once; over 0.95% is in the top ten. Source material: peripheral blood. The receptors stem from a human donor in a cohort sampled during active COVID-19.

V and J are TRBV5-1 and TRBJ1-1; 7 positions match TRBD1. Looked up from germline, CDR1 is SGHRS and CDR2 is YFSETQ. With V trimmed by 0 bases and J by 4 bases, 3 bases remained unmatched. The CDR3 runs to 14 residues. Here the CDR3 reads CASSLGAGGTEAFF. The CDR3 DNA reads TGCGCCAGCAGCTTGGGGGCAGGGGGCACTGAAGCTTTCTTT. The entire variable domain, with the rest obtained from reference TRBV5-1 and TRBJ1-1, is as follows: KAGVTQTPRYLIKTRGQQVTLSCSPISGHRSVSWYQQTPGQGLQFLFEYFSETQRNKGNFPGRFSGRQFSNSRSEMNVSTLELGDSALYLCASSLGAGGTEAFFGQGTRLTVV.

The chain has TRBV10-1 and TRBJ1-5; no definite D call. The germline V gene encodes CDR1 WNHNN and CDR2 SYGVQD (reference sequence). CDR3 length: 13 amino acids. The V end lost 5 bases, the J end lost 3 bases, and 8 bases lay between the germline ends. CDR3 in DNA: TGCGCCAGCAGTCACACCTCCAATCAGCCCCAGCATTTT. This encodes CASSHTSNQPQHF.

CDR3 nucleotide sequence: TGTGCCATCAGGGACAGGGGTTCCTACGGAGATTCACCCCTCCACTTT. Encoded protein: CAIRDRGSYGDSPLHF. The genes are TRBV10-3 and TRBJ1-6; 9 nucleotides line up with TRBD1. The trim removed 6 bases at V and 8 bases at J, leaving 11 bases unmatched. Per germline, CDR1 ENHRY and CDR2 SYGVKD. There are 16 residues in the CDR3.

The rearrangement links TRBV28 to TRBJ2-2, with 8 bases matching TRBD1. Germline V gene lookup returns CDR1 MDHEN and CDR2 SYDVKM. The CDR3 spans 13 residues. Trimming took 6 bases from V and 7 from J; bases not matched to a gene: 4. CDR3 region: CASRVTGGGELFF. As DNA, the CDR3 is TGTGCCAGCAGAGTTACAGGGGGCGGGGAGCTGTTTTTT.

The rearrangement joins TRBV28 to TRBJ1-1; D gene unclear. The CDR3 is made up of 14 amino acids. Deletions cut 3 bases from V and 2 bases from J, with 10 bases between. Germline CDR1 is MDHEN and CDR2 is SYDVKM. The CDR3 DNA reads TGTGCCAGCAGTTTGGCCAGGCATAACACTGAAGCTTTCTTT. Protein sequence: CASSLARHNTEAFF.

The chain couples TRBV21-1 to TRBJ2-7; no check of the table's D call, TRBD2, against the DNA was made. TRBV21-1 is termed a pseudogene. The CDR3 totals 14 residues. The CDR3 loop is CASSRTGTSYEQYF. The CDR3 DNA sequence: TGTGCCAGCAGCAGGACCGGGACTAGCTACGAGCAGTACTTC.

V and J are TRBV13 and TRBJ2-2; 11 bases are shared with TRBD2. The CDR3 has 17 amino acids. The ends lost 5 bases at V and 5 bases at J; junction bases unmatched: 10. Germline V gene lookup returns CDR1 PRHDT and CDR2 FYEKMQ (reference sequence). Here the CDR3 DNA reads TGTGCCAGCAGCGCAGGGACTAGCGGCCGGGGGACCGGGGAGCTGTTTTTT. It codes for CASSAGTSGRGTGELFF.

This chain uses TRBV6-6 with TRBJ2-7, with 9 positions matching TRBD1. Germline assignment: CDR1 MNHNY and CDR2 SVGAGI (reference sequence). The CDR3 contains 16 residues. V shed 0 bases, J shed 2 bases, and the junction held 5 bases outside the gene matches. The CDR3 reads CASSYSRDRETYEQYF. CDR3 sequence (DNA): TGTGCCAGCAGTTACTCGAGGGACAGGGAAACCTACGAGCAGTACTTC.

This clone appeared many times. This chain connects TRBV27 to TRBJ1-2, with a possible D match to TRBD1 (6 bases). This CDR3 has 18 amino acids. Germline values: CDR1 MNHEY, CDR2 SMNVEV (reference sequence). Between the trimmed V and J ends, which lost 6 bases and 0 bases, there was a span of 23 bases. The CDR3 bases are TGTGCCAGCAGCCTAAGGGGGGAGGGGTCCTTAGCTAACTATGGCTACACCTTC. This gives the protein CASSLRGEGSLANYGYTF.

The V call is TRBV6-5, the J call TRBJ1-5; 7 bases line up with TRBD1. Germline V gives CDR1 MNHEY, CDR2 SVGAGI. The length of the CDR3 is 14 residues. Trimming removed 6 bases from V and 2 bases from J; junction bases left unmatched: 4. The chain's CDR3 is CASRSTGGNQPQHF. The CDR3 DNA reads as TGTGCCAGCAGGTCAACAGGGGGCAATCAGCCCCAGCATTTT.